Each of the 11 T cell receptor beta chains below was sequenced from the same sample in a study of blood T cell repertoires in COVID-19. Sequencing used immunoSEQ multiplex PCR; TCRdb keeps in-frame clones, though not all of them. The sample records fewer than 400,000 clones, 87% being singletons. The sample was PBMCs or T cells enriched from blood (not recorded which). All receptors derive from a woman aged 18-30 years who had recovered from COVID-19.

V and J are TRBV6-5 and TRBJ2-1; D perhaps matches TRBD1 (6 bases). Germline-derived CDR1 and CDR2 are MNHEY and SVGAGI. The CDR3 is 16 residues long. V was cut by 0 bases and J by 2 bases, with 11 bases left in between. The chain's CDR3 is CASSYSGTRAYNEQFF. CDR3 bases: TGTGCCAGCAGTTACTCTGGGACAAGAGCCTACAATGAGCAGTTCTTC.

J is TRBJ1-6 and V is TRBV2; the match to TRBD1 covers 7 bases. Per germline, CDR1 SNHLY and CDR2 FYNNEI. The CDR3 contains 13 residues. After removal of 2 bases from V and 11 bases from J, the junction contained 3 bases not matched to a gene. The CDR3 DNA sequence: TGTGCCAGCAGTGAACTCAGGGGGACACCCCTCCACTTT. Protein sequence: CASSELRGTPLHF.

V is TRBV24-1 and J is TRBJ1-5; D may be TRBD1 (5 bases). The germline CDR1 and CDR2 sequences are KGHDR and SFDVKD. CDR3 length: 14 residues. Trimming stripped 0 bases from V and 5 bases from J, with 7 bases between. CDR3 nucleotides: TGTGCCACCAGTGATTTGCAGACAGATCAGCCCCAGCATTTT. Its translation: CATSDLQTDQPQHF.

The chain is built from TRBV6-2 or TRBV6-3 and TRBJ2-7, with 8 bases lining up with TRBD2. The CDR3 is 18 residues long. The junction had 13 bases not matched to a gene; V was cut back by 2 bases and J by 1 base. The germline V gene has CDR1 MNHEY and CDR2 SVGEGT. The CDR3 nucleotides are TGTGCCAGCAGTTACGAGTCGAGTTTGGCGGGGGGTTCCTACGAGCAGTACTTC. Its translation: CASSYESSLAGGSYEQYF.

The chain uses TRBV28 and TRBJ1-4, with D perhaps matching TRBD1 (5 bases). Trimming took off 7 bases at V and 6 bases at J, with 18 bases between the two ends. Per the germline V gene, CDR1 is MDHEN and CDR2 is SYDVKM. The CDR3 loop spans 15 amino acids. CDR3 coding DNA: TGTGCCAGCACCTACCAGGGAGGGGACCATGAAAAACTGTTTTTT. Translating gives CASTYQGGDHEKLFF.

V usage is TRBV27 and J usage is TRBJ2-5; 7 nucleotides line up with TRBD1. Germline CDR1 is MNHEY and CDR2 is SMNVEV (reference sequence). Unmatched junction bases numbered 6, after V lost 2 bases and J lost 0 bases. The CDR3 length is 16 residues. The CDR3 DNA is TGTGCCAGCAGTTTACTTGGGACAGAGTACCAAGAGACCCAGTACTTC. Protein product: CASSLLGTEYQETQYF.

The chain is built from TRBV7-9 and TRBJ1-3, with 8 bases matching TRBD1. Germline CDR1 reads SEHNR; CDR2 reads FQNEAQ (reference sequence). This CDR3 comprises 17 residues. The ends lost 1 base at V and 0 bases at J; junction bases unmatched: 5. The CDR3 coding sequence is TGTGCCAGCAGCTTAGGGCAGGGGGCCGTCTCTGGAAACACCATATATTTT. Protein sequence: CASSLGQGAVSGNTIYF.

This chain joins TRBV6-4 and TRBJ1-1; D is undetermined. Germline CDR1 and CDR2: MRHNA and SNTAGT. The CDR3 covers 13 residues. The V and J ends lost 5 bases and 0 bases respectively, with 7 bases between them. CDR3 protein: CASSSEMNTEAFF. CDR3 DNA: TGTGCCAGCAGTTCCGAGATGAACACTGAAGCTTTCTTT.

The chain joins TRBV18 to TRBJ2-2; the match to TRBD1 covers 7 bases. Germline V gives CDR1 KGHSH, CDR2 LQKENI. The CDR3 contains 16 residues. The junction had 6 bases not matched to a gene; V was cut back by 4 bases and J by 1 base. DNA of the CDR3: TGTGCCAGCTCACTTCAACAGGGGAGGAACACCGGGGAGCTGTTTTTT. It translates to CASSLQQGRNTGELFF.

The V call is TRBV5-1, the J call TRBJ1-6; TRBD1 matches at 10 bases. Losses at the gene ends were 5 bases for V and 8 bases for J; bases not matched to a gene: 7. Germline V gene sequence: CDR1 SGHRS, CDR2 YFSETQ. The CDR3 has 15 residues. The CDR3 DNA sequence: TGCGCCAGCAGGAACAGACAGGGGGCAGATTCACCCCTCCACTTT. It translates to CASRNRQGADSPLHF.

The V call is TRBV9, the J call TRBJ1-1; D ambiguous. This CDR3 contains 14 residues. With 0 bases removed from V and 7 bases from J, the gap between germline ends came to 13 bases. CDR1 and CDR2 from the germline V gene are SGDLS and YYNGEE. CDR3 sequence reads: CASSVDPGRDEAFF. DNA of the CDR3: TGTGCCAGCAGCGTAGACCCGGGGAGGGATGAAGCTTTCTTT.